The clone carrying this T cell receptor (beta chain) was seen once. Its antigen is undetermined. Relative to the germline gene, one junction end is altered; a read error may explain this. These data belong to a study of blood T cells in healthy people across ages. Overall study results and limits: Estimated diversity, derived from one million T cells, was regarded as an underestimate.

It was with a sample-barcoded 5' primer and a J-beta primer mix that a second PCR of about 6 to 12 cycles was run. Paired-end reads containing CDR3 totaled no fewer than 3 million for each sample. TCRdb fed the 5' RACE reads into MiXCR, producing one record per CDR3 protein. In the table there are some 1.5 million distinct CDR3 sequences, 28% of which are singletons. Every sample had a minimum of 6 million PBMCs isolated. This CDR3 has 14 amino acids. CDR1 is SGHVS and CDR2 is FQNEAQ in the germline V gene. The TCR originated in a young woman in good health. The V gene is TRBV7-8, the J gene TRBJ2-2, with a weak D call TRBD2 (5 bases). The sequencing sample was made of blood. CDR3 nucleotides: TGTGCCAGCATAGGGTCCGCCAACACCGGGGAGCGGTTTTTT. It encodes CASIGSANTGERFF.